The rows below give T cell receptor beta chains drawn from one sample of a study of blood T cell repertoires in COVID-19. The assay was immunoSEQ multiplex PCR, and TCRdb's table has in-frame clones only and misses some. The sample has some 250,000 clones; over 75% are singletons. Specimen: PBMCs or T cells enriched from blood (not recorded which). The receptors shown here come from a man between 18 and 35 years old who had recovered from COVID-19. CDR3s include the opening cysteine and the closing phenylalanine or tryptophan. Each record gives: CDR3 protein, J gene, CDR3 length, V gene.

CDR3aa: CAISGTRGETQYF; j_gene: TRBJ2-5; len: 13; v_gene: TRBV10-3
CDR3aa: CATSRPQGGYSEAFF; j_gene: TRBJ1-1; len: 15; v_gene: TRBV15
CDR3aa: CASSMASGYTGELFF; j_gene: TRBJ2-2; len: 15; v_gene: TRBV19
CDR3aa: CASSQDGTGDRNQPQHF; j_gene: TRBJ1-5; len: 17; v_gene: TRBV14
CDR3aa: CASSESVSANYGYTF; j_gene: TRBJ1-2; len: 15; v_gene: TRBV6-1
CDR3aa: CASSPPRTGSPGANVLTF; j_gene: TRBJ2-6; len: 18; v_gene: TRBV3-1/TRBV3-2
CDR3aa: CATKAVNYGYTF; j_gene: TRBJ1-2; len: 12; v_gene: TRBV12-3/TRBV12-4
CDR3aa: CATSGQGPNFTGELFF; j_gene: TRBJ2-2; len: 16; v_gene: TRBV24-1
CDR3aa: CASSFIQGPREGELFF; j_gene: TRBJ2-2; len: 16; v_gene: TRBV12-1
CDR3aa: CASSSGTSGAEQFF; j_gene: TRBJ2-1; len: 14; v_gene: TRBV19
CDR3aa: CASSPSGRSYNEQFF; j_gene: TRBJ2-1; len: 15; v_gene: TRBV27
CDR3aa: CASSPGQGQPQHF; j_gene: TRBJ1-5; len: 13; v_gene: TRBV2
CDR3aa: CASSLRGRTEAFF; j_gene: TRBJ1-1; len: 13; v_gene: TRBV5-4
CDR3aa: CASSLGRTRRDTQYF; j_gene: TRBJ2-3; len: 15; v_gene: TRBV11-2
CDR3aa: CASSRLAVTDTQYF; j_gene: TRBJ2-3; len: 14; v_gene: TRBV27
CDR3aa: CASSNPRVFHIQYF; j_gene: TRBJ2-4; len: 14; v_gene: TRBV19
CDR3aa: CASAGLAGGPSYNEQFF; j_gene: TRBJ2-1; len: 17; v_gene: TRBV27
CDR3aa: CASSGNRGETEAFF; j_gene: TRBJ1-1; len: 14; v_gene: TRBV5-1
CDR3aa: CATSGRGSYNEQFF; j_gene: TRBJ2-1; len: 14; v_gene: TRBV24-1
CDR3aa: CAISTGGGDQPQHF; j_gene: TRBJ1-5; len: 14; v_gene: TRBV10-3
CDR3aa: CASRGSSYNEQFF; j_gene: TRBJ2-1; len: 13; v_gene: TRBV6-5
CDR3aa: CASSLTGSLAYEQYF; j_gene: TRBJ2-7; len: 15; v_gene: TRBV27
CDR3aa: CARPGQCSYNEQFF; j_gene: TRBJ2-1; len: 14; v_gene: TRBV10-1
CDR3aa: CASSEQAWNEQFF; j_gene: TRBJ2-1; len: 13; v_gene: TRBV10-2
CDR3aa: CASSTPSGSGITDEQYF; j_gene: TRBJ2-7; len: 17; v_gene: TRBV7-9
CDR3aa: CASSGRLGQGTPYEQYF; j_gene: TRBJ2-7; len: 17; v_gene: TRBV7-9
CDR3aa: CASSSPGQGNSPLHF; j_gene: TRBJ1-6; len: 15; v_gene: TRBV11-2
CDR3aa: CASSSDRGNNEQFF; j_gene: TRBJ2-1; len: 14; v_gene: TRBV13
CDR3aa: CASSLGEGQGPYEQYF; j_gene: TRBJ2-7; len: 16; v_gene: TRBV11-3
CDR3aa: CASSFQGQSEFSGNTIYF; j_gene: TRBJ1-3; len: 18; v_gene: TRBV5-8
CDR3aa: CASSQDLGSGGPDTQYF; j_gene: TRBJ2-3; len: 17; v_gene: TRBV14
CDR3aa: CASSLGDTYEQYF; j_gene: TRBJ2-7; len: 13; v_gene: TRBV27
CDR3aa: CASSSQTPLGQYF; j_gene: TRBJ2-3; len: 13; v_gene: TRBV27
CDR3aa: CASSRTGVGNQPQHF; j_gene: TRBJ1-5; len: 15; v_gene: TRBV28
CDR3aa: CASSATSGTYNEQFF; j_gene: TRBJ2-1; len: 15; v_gene: TRBV7-9
CDR3aa: CASSTGRANSPLHF; j_gene: TRBJ1-6; len: 14; v_gene: TRBV6-2/TRBV6-3
CDR3aa: CASNRGLAGGNLQETQYF; j_gene: TRBJ2-5; len: 18; v_gene: TRBV19
CDR3aa: CASHTEPLETQYF; j_gene: TRBJ2-5; len: 13; v_gene: TRBV5-1
CDR3aa: CASSLRDYSYEQYF; j_gene: TRBJ2-7; len: 14; v_gene: TRBV27
CDR3aa: CASSVVAGANSYEQYF; j_gene: TRBJ2-7; len: 16; v_gene: TRBV9
CDR3aa: CATTPGSGEQETQYF; j_gene: TRBJ2-5; len: 15; v_gene: TRBV5-1
CDR3aa: CATSGQLGGKKETQYF; j_gene: TRBJ2-5; len: 16; v_gene: TRBV15
CDR3aa: CASSLVNRGGTGYTF; j_gene: TRBJ1-2; len: 15; v_gene: TRBV11-2
CDR3aa: CAWSGLGVSNQPQHF; j_gene: TRBJ1-5; len: 15; v_gene: TRBV30
CDR3aa: CASLAGWYNEQFF; j_gene: TRBJ2-1; len: 13; v_gene: TRBV12-3/TRBV12-4